This T cell receptor (beta chain) stems from a study of blood T cell repertoires in COVID-19. This table comes from immunoSEQ multiplex PCR, and its TCRdb copy is limited to in-frame clones, with some not included. In the table there are under 300,000 clones, 85% of which are singletons. This clone has just a few counts. This receptor was obtained from a woman in her sixties or seventies with active or convalescent COVID-19. Sequenced sample: peripheral blood.

CDR3 protein: CASRQQGLGQPQHF. The DNA for the CDR3 is TGTGCCAGCAGACAACAGGGGTTAGGTCAGCCCCAGCATTTT. The chain joins TRBV27 to TRBJ1-5, with TRBD1 matching 7 bases. V lost 6 bases and J lost 6; bases outside the gene matches: 8. Germline loops: CDR1 MNHEY, CDR2 SMNVEV (reference sequence). CDR3 length equals 14 residues.